This TCR beta chain was identified in a study of T-cell reconstitution after alpha-beta-depleted transplantation in children. As concerns this clonotype: Its antigen is currently unknown.

Unique molecular identifiers were built into the TCRbeta library. TCRdb reanalysed the PCR reads using MiXCR and keeps one entry per CDR3 protein. The sample has about 210,000 distinct CDR3 sequences; approximately 17% are singletons. Regarding the study as a whole: Where alpha-beta T cells came from about two months after transplant was reportedly several hundred expanded graft clones. T cells produced anew were the main source of T-cell counts and diversity one year after transplant.

The CDR3 sequence is 18 residues long. Germline loops: CDR1 SNHLY, CDR2 FYNNEI. The V gene end was trimmed by 6 bases and the J gene end by 4 bases; junction bases not matched to a gene: 10. The chain is built from TRBV2 and TRBJ2-1; 15 bases fit TRBD2. The source was PBMCs, mostly from graft donor cells, collected 360 days after TCRalphabeta/CD19-depleted stem cell transplant. This clonotype originated in a male patient aged 2-15 years who had a stem cell transplant for acute lymphoblastic leukemia, so the T cells may come from the graft donor. CDR3 nucleotides: TGTGCCAGCAGGCCTCACCTCGGACTAGCGGGGGGGTACAATGAGCAGTTCTTC. Amino acid sequence: CASRPHLGLAGGYNEQFF.